The T cell receptor (beta chain) described here comes from a study of cytomegalovirus exposure and HLA in healthy donors. Across the whole study: Genetic ancestry analysis placed approximately 80% of the 300 to 400 donors that were genotyped in the Caucasian-associated cluster.

The CDR3 length is 14 residues. In germline, CDR1 is MNHEY, CDR2 SVGAGI. V shed 7 bases, J shed 3 bases, and the junction held 8 bases outside the gene matches. The primer mix had 60 Vbeta and 13 Jbeta primers. TCRdb keeps only in-frame clones here, not all; method: immunoSEQ multiplex PCR. This sample contains 150,000 to 200,000 clones. The J gene is TRBJ2-7, the V gene TRBV6-5; 8 positions agree with TRBD2. This receptor was obtained from a man aged 25-45 years in good health and CMV-seronegative. The specimen was PBMCs. CDR3 residues: CASTLQAGGYEQYF. CDR3 in DNA: TGTGCCAGCACGTTACAGGCGGGAGGCTACGAGCAGTACTTC.